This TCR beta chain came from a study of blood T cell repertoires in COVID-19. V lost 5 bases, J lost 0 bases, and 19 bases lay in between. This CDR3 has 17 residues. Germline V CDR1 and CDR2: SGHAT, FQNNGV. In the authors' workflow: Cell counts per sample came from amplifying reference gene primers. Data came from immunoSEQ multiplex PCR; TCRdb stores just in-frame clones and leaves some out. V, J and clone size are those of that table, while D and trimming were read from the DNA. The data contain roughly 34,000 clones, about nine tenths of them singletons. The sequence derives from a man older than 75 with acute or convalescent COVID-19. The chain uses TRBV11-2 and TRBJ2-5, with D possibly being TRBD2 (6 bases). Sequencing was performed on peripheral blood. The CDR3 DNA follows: TGTGCCAGCAGCCCGTGGGGGGTCGCGGGGAACCAAGAGACCCAGTACTTC. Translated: CASSPWGVAGNQETQYF.